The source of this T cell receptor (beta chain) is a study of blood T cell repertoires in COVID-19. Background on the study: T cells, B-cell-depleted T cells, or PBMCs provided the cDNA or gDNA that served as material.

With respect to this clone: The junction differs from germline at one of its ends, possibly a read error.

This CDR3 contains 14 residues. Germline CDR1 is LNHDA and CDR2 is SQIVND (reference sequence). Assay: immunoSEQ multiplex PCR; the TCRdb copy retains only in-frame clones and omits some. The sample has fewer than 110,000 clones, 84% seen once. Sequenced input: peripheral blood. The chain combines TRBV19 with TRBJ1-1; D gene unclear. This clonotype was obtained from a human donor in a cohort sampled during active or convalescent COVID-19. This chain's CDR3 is CASSIIAKNSEAFF. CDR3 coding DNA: TGTGCCAGTAGTATCATTGCGAAGAACTCTGAAGCTTTCTTT. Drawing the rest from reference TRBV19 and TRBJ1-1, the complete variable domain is DGGITQSPKYLFRKEGQNVTLSCEQNLNHDAMYWYRQDPGQGLRLIYYSQIVNDFQKGDIAEGYSVSREKKESFPLTVTSAQKNPTAFYLCASSIIAKNSEAFFGQGTRLTVV.